The rows below give T cell receptor beta chains drawn from one sample of a study of regulatory T cells in long-lasting Graves disease. TCRdb analysed the multiplex PCR reads with MiXCR anew, one entry per CDR3 protein. The repertoire holds about 560,000 distinct CDR3 sequences, about 16% seen once, with around 13% in the top ten. In addition, the sample was reused for a study of T cells in Graves' hyperthyroidism and ophthalmopathy.

Specimen: peripheral blood mononuclear cells (PBMCs), collected at new diagnosis, from a patient treated with antithyroid drugs. Receptor source: a man between 18 and 29 years old with Graves disease. CDR3s include the opening cysteine and the closing phenylalanine or tryptophan. The order of the fields is D gene, J gene, V gene, clone size, CDR3 DNA, CDR3 protein. The D gene is left open where the match is weak. The size entry is marked missing in some rows and otherwise reads once, few, many or a size class.

D gene: TRBD2; J gene: TRBJ2-3; V gene: TRBV7-9; clone size: NA; CDR3 DNA: TGTGCCAGCAGCCAGACTAGCGGGAGGACGCCTCGCCTCACAGATACGCAGTATTTT; CDR3 protein: CASSQTSGRTPRLTDTQYF
D gene: TRBD1; J gene: TRBJ2-1; V gene: TRBV27; clone size: many; CDR3 DNA: TGTGCCAGCCGTTCCGGGACAGCTTGGAATGAGCAGTTCTTC; CDR3 protein: CASRSGTAWNEQFF
D gene: NA; J gene: TRBJ2-7; V gene: TRBV20-1; clone size: many; CDR3 DNA: TGCAGTGCTAGAGGGGCTAGCTCCTCCTACGAGCAGTACTTC; CDR3 protein: CSARGASSSYEQYF
D gene: NA; J gene: TRBJ2-2; V gene: TRBV5-5; clone size: many; CDR3 DNA: TGTGCCAGCAGCTTTCGGACGGGGGCAAAAAGCGGGGAGCTGTTTTTT; CDR3 protein: CASSFRTGAKSGELFF
D gene: NA; J gene: TRBJ2-3; V gene: TRBV14; clone size: NA; CDR3 DNA: TGTGCCAGCAGCCAAGAGGGATTGTGGGATACGCAGTATTTT; CDR3 protein: CASSQEGLWDTQYF
D gene: NA; J gene: TRBJ2-2; V gene: TRBV30; clone size: many; CDR3 DNA: TGTGCCTGGAGTGTACCTGGGCCGGAGCTGTTTTTT; CDR3 protein: CAWSVPGPELFF
D gene: NA; J gene: TRBJ1-2; V gene: TRBV6-1; clone size: many; CDR3 DNA: TGTGCCAGCACCCAAACCAGGGAAGCTCCCTATGGCTACACCTTC; CDR3 protein: CASTQTREAPYGYTF
D gene: NA; J gene: TRBJ2-3; V gene: TRBV11-2; clone size: few; CDR3 DNA: TGTGCCAGCAGCATCCTTAGCGGCAGCACAGATACGCAGTATTTT; CDR3 protein: CASSILSGSTDTQYF
D gene: NA; J gene: TRBJ1-4; V gene: TRBV2; clone size: many; CDR3 DNA: TGTGCCAGCAGTGATGCAGGGAGTGAAAAACTGTTTTTT; CDR3 protein: CASSDAGSEKLFF
D gene: TRBD1; J gene: TRBJ2-7; V gene: TRBV7-9; clone size: NA; CDR3 DNA: TGTGCCAGCAGCTCGGCCAGGGGGCGGCCCGAGCAGTACTTC; CDR3 protein: CASSSARGRPEQYF
D gene: TRBD2; J gene: TRBJ2-7; V gene: TRBV5-1; clone size: few; CDR3 DNA: TGCGCCAGCACTCTCGGGACTAGCGGGAGGTGGGGGGACTACGAGCAGTACTTC; CDR3 protein: CASTLGTSGRWGDYEQYF
D gene: TRBD1; J gene: TRBJ2-2; V gene: TRBV5-1; clone size: many; CDR3 DNA: TGCGCCAGCAGCTGGGACAGGGGGCAAGGGGAGCTGTTTTTT; CDR3 protein: CASSWDRGQGELFF
D gene: NA; J gene: TRBJ1-4; V gene: TRBV11-2; clone size: many; CDR3 DNA: TGTGCCAGTCGGAAGGGTGATGAAAAACTGTTTTTT; CDR3 protein: CASRKGDEKLFF
D gene: TRBD1; J gene: TRBJ2-3; V gene: TRBV29-1; clone size: NA; CDR3 DNA: TGCAGCGGTGGGACAGCTAGCACAGATACGCAGTATTTT; CDR3 protein: CSGGTASTDTQYF
D gene: NA; J gene: TRBJ2-3; V gene: TRBV29-1; clone size: NA; CDR3 DNA: TGCAGCGTTGAAGGCGGGGTCGCAGATACGCAGTATTTT; CDR3 protein: CSVEGGVADTQYF
D gene: NA; J gene: TRBJ2-1; V gene: TRBV3-1; clone size: many; CDR3 DNA: TGTGCCAGCAGCCCCACCGGTGGGGGTTACAATGAGCAGTTCTTC; CDR3 protein: CASSPTGGGYNEQFF
D gene: NA; J gene: TRBJ2-3; V gene: TRBV4-1; clone size: many; CDR3 DNA: TGTGCCAGCAGCCAAAGAGGCACAGATACGCAGTATTTT; CDR3 protein: CASSQRGTDTQYF
D gene: NA; J gene: TRBJ1-5; V gene: TRBV18; clone size: NA; CDR3 DNA: TGTGCCAGCTCACCACAGCACGGGGGCGCAGGGCAGCCCCAGCATTTT; CDR3 protein: CASSPQHGGAGQPQHF
D gene: NA; J gene: TRBJ2-5; V gene: TRBV12-3/TRBV12-4; clone size: many; CDR3 DNA: TGTGCCAGCCGGCCAGGGTTGGAGACCCAGTACTTC; CDR3 protein: CASRPGLETQYF
D gene: NA; J gene: TRBJ2-5; V gene: TRBV20-1; clone size: many; CDR3 DNA: TGCAGTGGGGTACATGGGGAGACCCAGTACTTC; CDR3 protein: CSGVHGETQYF
D gene: TRBD1; J gene: TRBJ1-1; V gene: TRBV5-1; clone size: many; CDR3 DNA: TGCGCCAGCAGCTTGGCAGGACAGGGGAAAGGTGAAGCTTTCTTT; CDR3 protein: CASSLAGQGKGEAFF
D gene: NA; J gene: TRBJ2-1; V gene: TRBV7-2; clone size: many; CDR3 DNA: TGTGCCAACAGCCCTGCCCGGCTAGGTGGCGAGTTCTTC; CDR3 protein: CANSPARLGGEFF
D gene: TRBD2; J gene: TRBJ2-1; V gene: TRBV14; clone size: NA; CDR3 DNA: TGTGCCAGCAGCCCCGGGACTAGCGGGGCGAGCTCCTACAATGAGCAGTTCTTC; CDR3 protein: CASSPGTSGASSYNEQFF
D gene: NA; J gene: TRBJ2-1; V gene: TRBV5-1; clone size: many; CDR3 DNA: TGCGCCAGCAGCTCAGCCCCCAGGAATGCATACAATGAGCAGTTCTTC; CDR3 protein: CASSSAPRNAYNEQFF